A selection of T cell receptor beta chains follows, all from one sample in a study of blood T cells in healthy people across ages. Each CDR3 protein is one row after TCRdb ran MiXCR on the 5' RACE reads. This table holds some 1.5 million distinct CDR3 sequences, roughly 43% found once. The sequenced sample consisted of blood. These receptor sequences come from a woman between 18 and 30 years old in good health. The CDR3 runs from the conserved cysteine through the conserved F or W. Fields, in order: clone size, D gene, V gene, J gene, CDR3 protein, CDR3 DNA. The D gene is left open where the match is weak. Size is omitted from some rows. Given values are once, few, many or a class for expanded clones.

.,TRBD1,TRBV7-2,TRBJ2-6,CASRYRGSGANVLTF,TGTGCCAGCAGGTACAGGGGATCTGGGGCCAACGTCCTGACTTTC
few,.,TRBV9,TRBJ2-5,CASSSSGGWETQYF,TGTGCCAGCAGCTCCTCGGGTGGTTGGGAGACCCAGTACTTC
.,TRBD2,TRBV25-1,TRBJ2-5,CASSARAGEETQYF,TGTGCCAGCAGTGCACGAGCGGGAGAAGAGACCCAGTACTTC
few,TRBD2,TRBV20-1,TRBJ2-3,CSASKGLAASTDTQYF,TGCAGTGCTAGTAAGGGACTAGCGGCTAGCACAGATACGCAGTATTTT
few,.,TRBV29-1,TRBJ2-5,CSVVHPYQETQYF,TGCAGCGTTGTCCATCCATACCAAGAGACCCAGTACTTC
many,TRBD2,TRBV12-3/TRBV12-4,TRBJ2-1,CASSRTSVSYNEQFF,TGTGCCAGCAGCAGGACTAGTGTTTCCTACAATGAGCAGTTCTTC
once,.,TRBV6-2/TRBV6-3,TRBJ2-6,CASSTVSGANVLTF,TGTGCCAGCAGCACCGTGTCTGGGGCCAACGTCCTGACTTTC
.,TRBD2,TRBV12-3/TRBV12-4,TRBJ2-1,CASSLPGLAGGWYGEQFF,TGTGCCAGCAGTTTACCCGGACTAGCGGGAGGTTGGTACGGTGAGCAGTTCTTC
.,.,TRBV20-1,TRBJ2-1,CSAILGEQFF,TGCAGTGCAATATTGGGTGAGCAGTTCTTC
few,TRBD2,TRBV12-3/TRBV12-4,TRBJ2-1,CASRVTLAGKGNEQFF,TGTGCCAGCAGAGTGACACTAGCGGGGAAGGGCAATGAGCAGTTCTTC
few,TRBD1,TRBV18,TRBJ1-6,CASSRDSKNSPLHF,TGTGCCAGCTCCCGGGACAGTAAAAATTCACCCCTCCACTTT
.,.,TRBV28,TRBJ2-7,CASSPRGQTTYEQYF,TGTGCCAGCAGTCCGCGAGGGCAGACTACCTACGAGCAGTACTTC
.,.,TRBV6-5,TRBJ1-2,CASSGQSYGCTF,TGTGCCAGCAGTGGACAGTCCTATGGCTGCACCTTC
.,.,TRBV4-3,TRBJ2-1,CASSQDGQGPSYNEQFF,TGCGCCAGCAGCCAAGATGGGCAGGGGCCCTCCTACAATGAGCAGTTCTTC
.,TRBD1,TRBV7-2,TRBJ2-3,CAGSLDRGSDTQYF,TGTGCCGGCAGCCTCGACAGGGGCTCCGATACGCAGTATTTT
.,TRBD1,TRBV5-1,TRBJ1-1,CASSYGTGGSEAFF,TGCGCCAGCAGCTACGGGACAGGGGGTTCTGAAGCTTTCTTT
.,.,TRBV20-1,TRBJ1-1,CSGLARTEAFF,TGCAGCGGTTTAGCGCGCACTGAAGCTTTCTTT
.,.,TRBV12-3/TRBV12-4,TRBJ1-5,CASKGRNQPQHF,TGTGCCAGCAAAGGACGCAATCAGCCCCAGCATTTT
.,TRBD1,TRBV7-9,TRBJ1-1,CASSLVGGYRERDTEAFF,TGTGCCAGCAGCTTAGTAGGGGGCTACAGGGAGCGGGACACTGAAGCTTTCTTT
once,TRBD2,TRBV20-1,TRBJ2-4,CSAIKRAGTNEQYF,TGCAGTGCCATTAAGCGGGCAGGGACTAATGAGCAGTACTTC
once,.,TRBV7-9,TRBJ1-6,CASSSWQTGDNSPLHF,TGTGCCAGCAGCTCTTGGCAGACAGGAGATAATTCACCCCTCCACTTT
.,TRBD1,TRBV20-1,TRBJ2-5,CSASRQGGVNEQYF,TGCAGTGCTAGTCGACAGGGTGGGGTCAATGAGCAGTACTTC
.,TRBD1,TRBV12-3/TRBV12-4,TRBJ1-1,CASSPKGAGTEAFF,TGTGCCAGCAGCCCAAAGGGGGCCGGGACTGAAGCTTTCTTT
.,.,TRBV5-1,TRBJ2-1,CASSGGGTGVNEQFF,TGCGCCAGCAGCGGCGGCGGGACCGGAGTCAATGAGCAGTTCTTC
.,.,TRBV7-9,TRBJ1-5,CASSLGTVNSNQPQHF,TGTGCCAGCAGCTTAGGGACAGTCAATAGCAATCAGCCCCAGCATTTT
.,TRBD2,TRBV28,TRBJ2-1,CASSAPGLADIDCEQFF,TGTGCCAGCAGCGCACCGGGACTAGCGGACATAGACTGTGAGCAGTTCTTC
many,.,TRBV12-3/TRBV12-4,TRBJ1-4,CASRGNEKLFF,TGTGCCAGCAGGGGTAATGAAAAACTGTTTTTT
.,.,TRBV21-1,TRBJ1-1,CARGGAGVTEAFF,TGTGCCAGAGGAGGGGCGGGTGTCACTGAAGCTTTCTTT
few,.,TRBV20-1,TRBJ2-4,CSGVRVDIQYF,TGCAGTGGGGTTAGGGTAGACATTCAGTACTTC
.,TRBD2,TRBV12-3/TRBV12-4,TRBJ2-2,CASRLADRTGELFF,TGTGCCAGCAGACTAGCGGATCGCACCGGGGAGCTGTTTTTT
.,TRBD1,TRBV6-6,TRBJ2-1,CASSGTGKNEQFF,TGTGCCAGCAGTGGGACAGGGAAGAATGAGCAGTTCTTC
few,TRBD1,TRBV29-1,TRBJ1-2,CSVGKGQGTNYGYTF,TGCAGCGTTGGGAAGGGACAGGGAACTAACTATGGCTACACCTTC
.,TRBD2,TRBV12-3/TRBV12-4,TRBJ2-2,CASRSGTSGTGELFF,TGTGCCAGCAGAAGCGGGACTAGTGGAACCGGGGAGCTGTTTTTT
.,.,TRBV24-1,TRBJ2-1,CATSDPVSRGYNEQFF,TGTGCCACCAGTGACCCGGTCTCGAGGGGATACAATGAGCAGTTCTTC
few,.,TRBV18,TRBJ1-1,CASSLMTGVNTEAFF,TGTGCCAGCTCACTTATGACCGGGGTGAACACTGAAGCTTTCTTT
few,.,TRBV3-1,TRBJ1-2,CASSHKKRVHETNYGYTF,TGTGCCAGCAGCCACAAGAAGCGGGTGCACGAGACGAACTATGGCTACACCTTC
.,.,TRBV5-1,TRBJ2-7,CASSFRGDEQYF,TGCGCCAGCAGCTTCCGAGGGGATGAGCAGTACTTC
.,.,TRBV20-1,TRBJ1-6,CSARDQAGPLHF,TGCAGTGCTAGAGATCAAGCCGGACCCCTCCACTTT
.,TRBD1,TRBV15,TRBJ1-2,CATSRDQSGGNGYTF,TGTGCCACCAGCAGAGATCAGTCAGGGGGCAATGGCTACACCTTC
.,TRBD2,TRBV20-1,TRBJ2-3,CSTPRLAGDPDTQYF,TGCAGTACTCCCCGACTAGCGGGTGATCCAGATACGCAGTATTTT
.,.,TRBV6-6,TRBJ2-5,CASRPSQDRAETQYF,TGTGCCAGCAGGCCGAGTCAGGACCGTGCTGAGACCCAGTACTTC
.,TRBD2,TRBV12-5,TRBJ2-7,CASGLDVLAGTSSYEQYF,TGTGCTAGTGGTTTGGACGTATTAGCGGGGACTTCCTCCTACGAGCAGTACTTC
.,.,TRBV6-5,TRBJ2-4,CASSYTVGAKNIQYF,TGTGCCAGCAGTTACACGGTCGGGGCCAAAAACATTCAGTACTTC
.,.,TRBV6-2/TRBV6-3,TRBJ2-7,CASTNKPGLDSYEQYF,TGTGCCAGCACCAATAAACCAGGGCTCGACTCCTACGAGCAGTACTTC
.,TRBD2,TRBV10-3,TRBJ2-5,CAISDRLAGDQETQYF,TGTGCCATCAGTGACCGACTAGCGGGAGATCAAGAGACCCAGTACTTC
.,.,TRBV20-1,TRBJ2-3,CSARGREIGTQYF,TGCAGTGCTCGGGGACGTGAAATTGGTACGCAGTATTTT
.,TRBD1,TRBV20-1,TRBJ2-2,CSARDTQGAILNTGELFF,TGCAGTGCTAGAGATACACAGGGGGCCATCCTGAACACCGGGGAGCTGTTTTTT
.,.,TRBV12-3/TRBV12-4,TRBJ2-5,CASSPHGWETQYF,TGTGCCAGCAGCCCCCATGGTTGGGAGACCCAGTACTTC
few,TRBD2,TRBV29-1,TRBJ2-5,CSVGVGTSGEETQYF,TGCAGCGTTGGGGTCGGGACTAGCGGGGAAGAGACCCAGTACTTC
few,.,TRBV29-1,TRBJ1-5,CSAVLDGNQPQHF,TGCAGCGCAGTACTGGACGGCAATCAGCCCCAGCATTTT